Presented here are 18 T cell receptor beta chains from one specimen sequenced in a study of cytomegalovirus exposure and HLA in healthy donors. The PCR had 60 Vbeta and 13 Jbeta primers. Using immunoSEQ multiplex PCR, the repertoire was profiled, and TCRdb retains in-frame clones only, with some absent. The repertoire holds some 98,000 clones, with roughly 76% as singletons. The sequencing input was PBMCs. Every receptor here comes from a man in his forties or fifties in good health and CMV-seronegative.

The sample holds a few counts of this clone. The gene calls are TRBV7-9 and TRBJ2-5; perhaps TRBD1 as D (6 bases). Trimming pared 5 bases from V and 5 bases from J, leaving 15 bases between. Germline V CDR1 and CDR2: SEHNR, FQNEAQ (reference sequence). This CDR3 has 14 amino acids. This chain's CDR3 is CASSKQGGAETQYF. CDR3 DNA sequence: TGTGCCAGCAGCAAACAGGGTGGCGCCGAGACCCAGTACTTC.

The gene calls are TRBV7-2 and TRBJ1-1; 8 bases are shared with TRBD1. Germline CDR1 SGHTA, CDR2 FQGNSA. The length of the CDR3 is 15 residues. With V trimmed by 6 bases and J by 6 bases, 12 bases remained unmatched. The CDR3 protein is CASRTGGVLTSEAFF. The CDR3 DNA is TGTGCCAGCAGAACAGGGGGGGTCCTTACCTCTGAAGCTTTCTTT.

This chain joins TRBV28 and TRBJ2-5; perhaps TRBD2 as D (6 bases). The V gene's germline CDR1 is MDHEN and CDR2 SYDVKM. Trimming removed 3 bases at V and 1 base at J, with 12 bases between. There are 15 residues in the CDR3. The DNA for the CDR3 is TGTGCCAGCAGTTTGGGAGGAATACGCCAAGAGACCCAGTACTTC. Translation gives CASSLGGIRQETQYF.

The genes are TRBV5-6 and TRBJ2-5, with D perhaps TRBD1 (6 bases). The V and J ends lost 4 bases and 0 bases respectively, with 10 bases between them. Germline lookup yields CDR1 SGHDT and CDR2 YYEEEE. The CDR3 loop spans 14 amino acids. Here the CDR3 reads CASSGWGHQETQYF. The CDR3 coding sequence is TGTGCCAGCAGCGGGTGGGGGCACCAAGAGACCCAGTACTTC.

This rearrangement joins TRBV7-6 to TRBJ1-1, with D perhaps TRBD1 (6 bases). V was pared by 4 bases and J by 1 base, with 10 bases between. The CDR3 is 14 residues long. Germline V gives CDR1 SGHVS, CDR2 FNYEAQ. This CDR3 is CASSSGVRNTEAFF. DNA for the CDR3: TGTGCCAGCAGCTCAGGGGTCCGGAACACTGAAGCTTTCTTT.

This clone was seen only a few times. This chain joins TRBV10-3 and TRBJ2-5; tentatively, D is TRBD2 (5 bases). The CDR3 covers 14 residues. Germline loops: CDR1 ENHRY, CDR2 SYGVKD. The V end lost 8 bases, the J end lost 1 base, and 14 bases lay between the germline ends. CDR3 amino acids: CAIRAREPQETQYF. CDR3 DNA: TGTGCCATCCGGGCTAGGGAGCCCCAAGAGACCCAGTACTTC.

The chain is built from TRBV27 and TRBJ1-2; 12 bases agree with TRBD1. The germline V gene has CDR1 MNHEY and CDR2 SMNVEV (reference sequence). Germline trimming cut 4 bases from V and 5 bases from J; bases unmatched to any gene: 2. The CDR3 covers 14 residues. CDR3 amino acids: CASSSGQGAYGYTF. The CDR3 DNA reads TGTGCCAGCAGTTCGGGACAGGGGGCGTATGGCTACACCTTC.

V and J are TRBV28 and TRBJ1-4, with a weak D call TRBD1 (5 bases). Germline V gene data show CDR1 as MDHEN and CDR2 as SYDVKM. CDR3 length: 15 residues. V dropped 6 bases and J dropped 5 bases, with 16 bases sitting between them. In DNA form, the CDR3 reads TGTGCCAGCAGCTCCCCAGGGTTTCGGAATGAAAAACTGTTTTTT. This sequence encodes CASSSPGFRNEKLFF.

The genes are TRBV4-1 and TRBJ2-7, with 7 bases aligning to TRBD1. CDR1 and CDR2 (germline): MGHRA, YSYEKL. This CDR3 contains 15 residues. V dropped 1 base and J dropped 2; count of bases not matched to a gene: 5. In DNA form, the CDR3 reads TGCGCCAGCAGCCAAGGAGGGCAGGGGGCCTACGAGCAGTACTTC. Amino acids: CASSQGGQGAYEQYF.

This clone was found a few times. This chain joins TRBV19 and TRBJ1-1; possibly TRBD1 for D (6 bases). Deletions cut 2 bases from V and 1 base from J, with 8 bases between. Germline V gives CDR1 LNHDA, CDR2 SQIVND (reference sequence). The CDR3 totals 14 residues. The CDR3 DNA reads TGTGCCAGTAGTATACTGACAGGGAACACTGAAGCTTTCTTT. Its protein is CASSILTGNTEAFF.

In DNA form, the CDR3 reads TGCAGCGTTCTAAACTTAGCGGAAGCCTACGAGCAGTACTTC. Protein product: CSVLNLAEAYEQYF. The rearrangement joins TRBV29-1 to TRBJ2-5, with a weak D call TRBD2 (6 bases). Near its end, the DNA agrees better with TRBJ2-7, so the J call may be wrong. Germline-derived CDR1 and CDR2 are SQVTM and ANQGSEA. This CDR3 spans 14 amino acids.

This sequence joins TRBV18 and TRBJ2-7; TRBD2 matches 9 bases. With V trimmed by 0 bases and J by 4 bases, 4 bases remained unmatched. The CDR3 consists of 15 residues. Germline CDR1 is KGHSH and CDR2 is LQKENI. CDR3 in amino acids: CASSPPSGSSYEQYF. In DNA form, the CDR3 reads TGTGCCAGCTCACCACCTAGCGGGAGCTCTTACGAGCAGTACTTC.

This CDR3 is CASSVWGSMRPEQYF. DNA of the CDR3: TGTGCCAGCAGTGTCTGGGGCTCAATGCGGCCCGAGCAGTACTTC. The rearrangement uses TRBV6-1 and TRBJ2-7; weak D call: TRBD1 (5 bases). The CDR3 extends over 15 amino acids. V was pared by 4 bases and J by 6 bases, with 19 bases between. Germline V gene lookup returns CDR1 MNHNS and CDR2 SASEGT.

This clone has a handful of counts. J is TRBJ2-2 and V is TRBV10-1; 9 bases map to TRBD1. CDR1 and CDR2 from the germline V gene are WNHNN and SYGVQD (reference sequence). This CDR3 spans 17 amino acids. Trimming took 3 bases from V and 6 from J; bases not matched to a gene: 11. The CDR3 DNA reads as TGCGCCAGCAGTGATTTACCGGGACAGGGTCCTCCCGGGGAGCTGTTTTTT. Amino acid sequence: CASSDLPGQGPPGELFF.

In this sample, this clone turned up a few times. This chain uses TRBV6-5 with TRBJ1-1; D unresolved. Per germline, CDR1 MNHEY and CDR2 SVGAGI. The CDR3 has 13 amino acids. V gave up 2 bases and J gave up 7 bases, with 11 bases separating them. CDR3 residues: CASSYQVGVEAFF. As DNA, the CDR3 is TGTGCCAGCAGTTACCAGGTGGGAGTTGAAGCTTTCTTT.

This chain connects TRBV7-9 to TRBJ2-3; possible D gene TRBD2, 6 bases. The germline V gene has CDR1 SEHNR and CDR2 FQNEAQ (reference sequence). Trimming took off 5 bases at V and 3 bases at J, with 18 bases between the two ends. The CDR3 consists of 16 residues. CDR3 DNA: TGTGCCAGCAGCCAAACGGCGGGATTTCGGACAGATACGCAGTATTTT. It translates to CASSQTAGFRTDTQYF.

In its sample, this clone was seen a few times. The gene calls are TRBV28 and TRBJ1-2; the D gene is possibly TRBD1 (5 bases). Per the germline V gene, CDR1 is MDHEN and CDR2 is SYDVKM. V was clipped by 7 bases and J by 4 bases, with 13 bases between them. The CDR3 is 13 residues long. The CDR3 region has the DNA TGTGCCAGCATGTCCCGACAGAGCTATGGCTACACCTTC. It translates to CASMSRQSYGYTF.

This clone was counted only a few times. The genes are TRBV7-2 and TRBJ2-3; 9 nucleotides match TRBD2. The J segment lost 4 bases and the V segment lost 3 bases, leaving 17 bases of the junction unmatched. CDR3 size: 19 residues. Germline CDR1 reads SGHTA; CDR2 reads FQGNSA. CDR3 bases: TGTGCCAGCAGCTTTCGGCGGGGGGGAATCCTCTCTAGGGCAGATACGCAGTATTTT. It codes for CASSFRRGGILSRADTQYF.